These 2 T cell receptor beta chains originate from one sample sequenced in a study of blood T cell repertoires in COVID-19. The method was immunoSEQ multiplex PCR; TCRdb's version includes in-frame clones alone and lacks a portion of them. The table has around 140,000 clones, around four fifths seen once. The source material was peripheral blood. The receptor set was obtained from a human donor in a cohort sampled during active COVID-19.

This clone has a handful of counts. V and J are TRBV7-2 and TRBJ2-2; D perhaps matches TRBD1 (6 bases). The CDR3 has 14 residues. V was trimmed by 10 bases and J by 0 bases, leaving 12 bases between them. CDR1 is SGHTA and CDR2 is FQGNSA in the germline V gene. CDR3 nucleotide sequence: TGTGCCACCGCAAGGGGGACGAACACCGGGGAGCTGTTTTTT. This translates into CATARGTNTGELFF. Using reference TRBV7-2 and TRBJ2-2 for the parts outside the CDR3, the full variable domain is GAGVSQSPSNKVTEKGKDVELRCDPISGHTALYWYRQSLGQGLEFLIYFQGNSAPDKSGLPSDRFSAERTGGSVSTLTIQRTQQEDSAVYLCATARGTNTGELFFGEGSRLTVL.

V gene TRBV14 combines with J gene TRBJ2-5; no firm D call. The CDR3 has 12 residues. Between the trimmed V and J ends, which lost 1 base and 4 bases, there was a span of 4 bases. The germline V gene encodes CDR1 SGHDN and CDR2 FVKESK. The CDR3 sequence is CASSQVLETQYF. CDR3 DNA: TGTGCCAGCAGCCAAGTTCTAGAGACCCAGTACTTC. The variable domain in full, with the rest retrieved from reference TRBV14 and TRBJ2-5, is EAGVTQFPSHSVIEKGQTVTLRCDPISGHDNLYWYRRVMGKEIKFLLHFVKESKQDESGMPNNRFLAERTGGTYSTLKVQPAELEDSGVYFCASSQVLETQYFGPGTRLLVL.